These T cell receptor beta chains were read from a single sample in a study of beta chain features in type 1 diabetes. Repertoires were generated with immunoSEQ multiplex PCR, while TCRdb's copy carries only in-frame clones and drops some. The sample includes 310,000 or so clones, 6.5% to 10% seen only once; the top ten take around 0.44%. Sequenced: central memory CD4+ T cells from blood. The receptors shown here come from a woman aged 18-29 years in good health. Both conserved end residues are part of each CDR3. Each record gives: J gene, V gene, CDR3 protein.

j_call: TRBJ2-7
v_call: TRBV7-3
cdr3_aa: CASSLSMVGEQYF

j_call: TRBJ1-1
v_call: TRBV19
cdr3_aa: CATSRGSEAFF

j_call: TRBJ2-1
v_call: TRBV28
cdr3_aa: CASRKVRGTSGSGEQFF

j_call: TRBJ2-7
v_call: TRBV4-3
cdr3_aa: CASSHVSTSDEQYF

j_call: TRBJ1-5
v_call: TRBV15
cdr3_aa: CATSRGGMGQPQHF

j_call: TRBJ1-2
v_call: TRBV7-2
cdr3_aa: CASSLDGGSGAGYTF

j_call: TRBJ2-1
v_call: TRBV20-1
cdr3_aa: CSALLTSEQFF

j_call: TRBJ2-5
v_call: TRBV5-4
cdr3_aa: CASSPTGGEETQYF

j_call: TRBJ1-4
v_call: TRBV11-2
cdr3_aa: CASSYQGGQNEKLFF

j_call: TRBJ2-3
v_call: TRBV2
cdr3_aa: CASSFSGSTDTQYF

j_call: TRBJ1-5
v_call: TRBV19
cdr3_aa: CASSIRVSNQPQHF

j_call: TRBJ2-1
v_call: TRBV7-2
cdr3_aa: CASSFFNEQFF

j_call: TRBJ2-7
v_call: TRBV6-5
cdr3_aa: CASSGTGGYEQYF

j_call: TRBJ1-3
v_call: TRBV10-3
cdr3_aa: CAISTGQGIGNTIYF

j_call: TRBJ2-7
v_call: TRBV11-1
cdr3_aa: CASSVGLAYEQYF

j_call: TRBJ1-3
v_call: TRBV14
cdr3_aa: CASSQHEFLSGNTIYF

j_call: TRBJ2-7
v_call: TRBV7-8
cdr3_aa: CASSLEKSGYEQYF

j_call: TRBJ2-7
v_call: TRBV19
cdr3_aa: CASSIRWSEKIYEQYF

j_call: TRBJ2-1
v_call: TRBV7-9
cdr3_aa: CASRRDGNEQFF

j_call: TRBJ2-3
v_call: TRBV28
cdr3_aa: CASSLAGHTDTQYF

j_call: TRBJ1-3
v_call: TRBV11-2
cdr3_aa: CASSLGLNTIYF

j_call: TRBJ2-1
v_call: TRBV7-9
cdr3_aa: CASSPAGTRTNEQFF

j_call: TRBJ1-1
v_call: TRBV28
cdr3_aa: CASSLGGMNTEAFF

j_call: TRBJ1-1
v_call: TRBV29-1
cdr3_aa: CSVSTGYGAFF

j_call: TRBJ1-5
v_call: TRBV29-1
cdr3_aa: CSFAAGPDQPQHF

j_call: TRBJ2-3
v_call: TRBV9
cdr3_aa: CASSGSGIAADTQYF

j_call: TRBJ2-1
v_call: TRBV28
cdr3_aa: CASGAREQFF

j_call: TRBJ2-7
v_call: TRBV6-5
cdr3_aa: CASSYSPDSYEQYF

j_call: TRBJ1-1
v_call: TRBV28
cdr3_aa: CASSRELNTEAFF